Reported below is one TCR beta chain. Its antigen is unknown. The data belong to a study of identical twins. Whole-study results and caveats: There were fewer insertions in abundant cord blood beta clonotypes, but memory repertoires showed no such pattern.

Via MiXCR, TCRdb re-called the 5' RACE reads, giving one row per CDR3 protein. The repertoire holds some 760,000 distinct CDR3 sequences, with roughly 18% as singletons. Per the germline V gene, CDR1 is MRHNA and CDR2 is SNTAGT. The CDR3 runs 15 residues. V was pared by 0 bases and J by 1 base, with 9 bases between. This same sample was also part of a study on T cells expressing NK-cell markers. That source adds: From sorted CD3+CD56+NKG2C+, CD3+CD56+NKG2C- and CD3+CD56-NKG2C+ T cells came the TCR beta repertoires.

Sample: PBMCs. The TCR comes from a woman between 18 and 29 years old in good health. The rearrangement uses TRBV6-4 and TRBJ1-1; no clear D. CDR3: CASSDSSGGNTEAFF. Written as DNA, the CDR3 is TGTGCCAGCAGTGACTCGTCGGGAGGGAACACTGAAGCTTTCTTT.